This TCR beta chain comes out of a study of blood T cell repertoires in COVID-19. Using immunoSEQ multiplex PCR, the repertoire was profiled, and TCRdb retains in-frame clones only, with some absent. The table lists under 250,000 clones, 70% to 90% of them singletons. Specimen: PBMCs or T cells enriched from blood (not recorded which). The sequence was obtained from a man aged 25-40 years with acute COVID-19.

CDR3 nucleotides: TGTGCCATCAAAAAAGCGGACCGCTACTACAATGAGCAGTTCTTC. This sequence encodes CAIKKADRYYNEQFF. This chain joins TRBV10-3 and TRBJ2-1, with TRBD2 as a possible D gene (5 bases). The CDR3 totals 15 residues. Germline V gene data show CDR1 as ENHRY and CDR2 as SYGVKD. V lost 7 bases, J lost 3 bases, and 16 bases lay in between.